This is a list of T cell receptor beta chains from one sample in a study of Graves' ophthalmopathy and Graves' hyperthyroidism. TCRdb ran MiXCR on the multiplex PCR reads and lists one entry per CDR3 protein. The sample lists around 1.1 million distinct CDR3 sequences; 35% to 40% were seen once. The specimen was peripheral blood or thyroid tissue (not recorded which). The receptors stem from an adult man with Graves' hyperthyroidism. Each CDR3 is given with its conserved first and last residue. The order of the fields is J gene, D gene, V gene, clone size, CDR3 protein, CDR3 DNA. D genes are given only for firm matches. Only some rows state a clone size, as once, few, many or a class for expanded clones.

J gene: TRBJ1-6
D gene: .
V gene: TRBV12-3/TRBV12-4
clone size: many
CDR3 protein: CASTSRGFESPLHF
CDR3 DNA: TGTGCCAGCACTTCCAGGGGATTTGAGTCACCCCTCCACTTT

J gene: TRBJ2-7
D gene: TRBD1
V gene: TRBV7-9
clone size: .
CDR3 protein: CASSFPGQGYNEQYF
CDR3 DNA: TGTGCCAGCAGCTTTCCGGGACAGGGCTACAATGAGCAGTACTTC

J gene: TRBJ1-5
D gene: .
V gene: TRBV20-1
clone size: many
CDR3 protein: CSARVLDNQPQHF
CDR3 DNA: TGCAGTGCTAGAGTGCTGGACAATCAGCCCCAGCATTTT

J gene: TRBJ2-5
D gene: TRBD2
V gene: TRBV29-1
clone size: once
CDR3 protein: CSVGTSGRQETQYF
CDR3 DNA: TGCAGCGTCGGGACTAGCGGGCGCCAAGAGACCCAGTACTTC

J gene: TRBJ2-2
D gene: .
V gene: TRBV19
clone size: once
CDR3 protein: CASSEYRGWTGELFF
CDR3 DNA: TGTGCCAGTAGTGAGTATAGGGGGTGGACCGGGGAGCTGTTTTTT

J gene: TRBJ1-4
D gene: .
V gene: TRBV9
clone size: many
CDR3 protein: CASSPTQGMDEKLFF
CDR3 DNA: TGTGCCAGCAGCCCGACACAGGGAATGGATGAAAAACTGTTTTTT

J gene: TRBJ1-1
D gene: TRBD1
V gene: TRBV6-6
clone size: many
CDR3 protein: CASNPTGGYTEAFF
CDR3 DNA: TGTGCCAGCAATCCTACAGGGGGCTACACTGAAGCTTTCTTT

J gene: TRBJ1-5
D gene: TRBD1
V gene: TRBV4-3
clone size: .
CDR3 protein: CASRAVRTGESNQPQHF
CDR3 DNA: TGCGCCAGCCGAGCCGTCCGGACAGGGGAAAGCAATCAGCCCCAGCATTTT

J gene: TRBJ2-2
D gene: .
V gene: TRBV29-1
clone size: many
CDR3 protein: CSVGTRIAGELFF
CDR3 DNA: TGCAGCGTTGGGACGCGGATCGCCGGGGAGCTGTTTTTT

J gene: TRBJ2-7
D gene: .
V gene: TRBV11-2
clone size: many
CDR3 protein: CASSLGHSSYEQYF
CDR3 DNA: TGTGCCAGCAGCTTAGGTCATAGCTCCTACGAGCAGTACTTC

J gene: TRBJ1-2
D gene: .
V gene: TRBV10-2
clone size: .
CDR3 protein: CASSYSDRYPPYTF
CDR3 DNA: TGTGCCAGCAGTTACTCGGACAGATACCCGCCTTACACCTTC

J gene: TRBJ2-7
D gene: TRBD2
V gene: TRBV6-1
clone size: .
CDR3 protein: CASSESIIGGGPYEQYF
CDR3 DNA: TGTGCCAGCAGTGAATCCATCATCGGGGGAGGGCCCTACGAGCAGTACTTC

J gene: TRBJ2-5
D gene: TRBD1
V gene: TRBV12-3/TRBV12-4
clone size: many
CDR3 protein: CASGDSQQETQYF
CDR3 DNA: TGTGCCAGCGGGGACAGTCAGCAAGAGACCCAGTACTTC

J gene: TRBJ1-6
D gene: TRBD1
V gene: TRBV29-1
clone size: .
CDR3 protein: CSVIGQGYSPLHF
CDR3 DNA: TGCAGCGTCATCGGACAGGGATATTCACCCCTCCACTTT

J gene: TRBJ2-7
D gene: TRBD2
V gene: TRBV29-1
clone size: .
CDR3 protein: CSLASGTSSSHEQYF
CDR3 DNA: TGCAGCTTAGCGTCCGGGACTAGCAGTAGCCACGAGCAGTACTTC

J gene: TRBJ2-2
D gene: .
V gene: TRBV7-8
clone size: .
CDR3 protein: CASYKAGELFF
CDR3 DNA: TGTGCCAGCTACAAGGCCGGGGAGCTGTTTTTT

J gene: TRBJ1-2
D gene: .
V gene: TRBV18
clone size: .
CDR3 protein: CASSPGQLPDGYTF
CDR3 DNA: TGTGCCAGCTCACCAGGACAGCTACCGGATGGCTACACCTTC

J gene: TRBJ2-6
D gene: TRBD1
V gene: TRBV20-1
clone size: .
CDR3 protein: CSARTGVNVLTF
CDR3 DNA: TGCAGTGCTAGGACAGGGGTGAACGTCCTGACTTTC

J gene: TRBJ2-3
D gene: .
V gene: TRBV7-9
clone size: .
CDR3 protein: CASSFGGRVDTQYF
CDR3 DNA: TGTGCCAGCAGCTTCGGGGGGCGGGTAGATACGCAGTATTTT

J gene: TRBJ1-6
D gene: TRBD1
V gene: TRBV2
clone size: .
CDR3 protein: CATRGLAGLPLHF
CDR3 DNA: TGTGCCACAAGGGGGCTAGCGGGATTACCCCTCCACTTT

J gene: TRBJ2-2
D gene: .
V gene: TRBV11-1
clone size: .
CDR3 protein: CASSLDPIGTGELFF
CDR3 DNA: TGTGCCAGCAGCTTAGACCCTATTGGAACCGGGGAGCTGTTTTTT

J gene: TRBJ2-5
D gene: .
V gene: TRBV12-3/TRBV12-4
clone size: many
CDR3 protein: CASGSTRETQYF
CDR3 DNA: TGTGCCAGCGGCTCCACCAGGGAGACCCAGTACTTC

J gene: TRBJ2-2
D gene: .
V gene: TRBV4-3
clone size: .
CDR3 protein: CASSQEPRTVNTGELFF
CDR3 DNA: TGCGCCAGCAGCCAAGAACCCCGGACAGTGAACACCGGGGAGCTGTTTTTT

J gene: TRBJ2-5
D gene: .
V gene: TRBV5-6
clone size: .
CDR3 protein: CASSLVGYYETQYF
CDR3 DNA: TGTGCCAGCAGCTTGGTAGGGTATTACGAGACCCAGTACTTC

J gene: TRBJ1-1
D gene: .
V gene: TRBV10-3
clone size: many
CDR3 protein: CAISETGVGTEAFF
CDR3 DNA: TGTGCCATCAGTGAGACAGGAGTCGGCACTGAAGCTTTCTTT

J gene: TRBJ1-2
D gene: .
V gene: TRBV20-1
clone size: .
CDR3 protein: CSSGGDYGYTF
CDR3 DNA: TGCAGTTCGGGAGGGGACTATGGCTACACCTTC

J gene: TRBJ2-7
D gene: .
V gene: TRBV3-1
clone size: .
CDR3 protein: CASSLTPAAGYEQYF
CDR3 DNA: TGTGCCAGCAGCCTGACACCAGCCGCAGGTTACGAGCAGTACTTC

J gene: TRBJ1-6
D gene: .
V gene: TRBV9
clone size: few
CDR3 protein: CASSVAVGTGNSPLHF
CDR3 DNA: TGTGCCAGCAGCGTAGCGGTTGGGACTGGGAATTCACCCCTCCACTTT

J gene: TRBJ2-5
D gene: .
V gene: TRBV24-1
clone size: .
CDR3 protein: CATSDGQAEVLETQYF
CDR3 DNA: TGTGCCACCAGTGATGGGCAGGCGGAGGTGTTGGAGACCCAGTACTTC

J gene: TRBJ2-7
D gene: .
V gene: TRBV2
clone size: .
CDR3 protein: CASSEHKTYEQYF
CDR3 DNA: TGTGCCAGCAGTGAGCACAAAACCTACGAGCAGTACTTC

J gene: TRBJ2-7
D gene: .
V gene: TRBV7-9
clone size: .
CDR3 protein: CASSQSMDEQYF
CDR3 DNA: TGTGCCAGCAGCCAATCGATGGACGAGCAGTACTTC

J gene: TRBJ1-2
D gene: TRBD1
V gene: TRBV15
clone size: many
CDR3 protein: CATSRDRSGGPYGYTF
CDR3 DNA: TGTGCCACCAGCAGAGATAGGTCAGGGGGACCCTATGGCTACACCTTC

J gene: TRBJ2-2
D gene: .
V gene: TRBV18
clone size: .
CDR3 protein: CASSPVTSFAGELFF
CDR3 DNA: TGTGCCAGCTCACCAGTGACTAGTTTTGCCGGGGAGCTGTTTTTT

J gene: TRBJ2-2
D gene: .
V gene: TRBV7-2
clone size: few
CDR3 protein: CASSKEGSGNTGELFF
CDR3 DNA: TGTGCCAGCAGCAAAGAGGGGTCTGGAAACACCGGGGAGCTGTTTTTT

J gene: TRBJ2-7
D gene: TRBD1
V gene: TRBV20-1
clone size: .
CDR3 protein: CSALTGVKTYEQYF
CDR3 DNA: TGCAGTGCCTTGACAGGGGTTAAGACCTACGAGCAGTACTTC

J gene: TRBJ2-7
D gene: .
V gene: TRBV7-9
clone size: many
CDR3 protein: CASSSGAANEQYF
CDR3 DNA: TGTGCCAGCAGCTCCGGGGCAGCAAACGAGCAGTACTTC

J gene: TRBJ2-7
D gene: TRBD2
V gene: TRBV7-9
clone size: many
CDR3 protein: CASSSVAGGLGEQYF
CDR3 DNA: TGTGCCAGCAGTTCGGTGGCGGGAGGATTAGGCGAGCAGTACTTC

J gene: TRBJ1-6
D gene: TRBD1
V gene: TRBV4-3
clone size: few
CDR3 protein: CASSQVRDRRNSPLHF
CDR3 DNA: TGCGCCAGCAGCCAAGTCAGGGACAGGAGAAATTCACCCCTCCACTTT

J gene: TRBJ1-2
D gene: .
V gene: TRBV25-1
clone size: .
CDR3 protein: CASSLKGSRNYGYTF
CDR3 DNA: TGTGCCAGCAGTTTGAAGGGGTCTCGGAACTATGGCTACACCTTC

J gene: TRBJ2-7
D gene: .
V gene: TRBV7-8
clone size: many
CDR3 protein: CASSWTNEQYF
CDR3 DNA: TGTGCCAGCAGCTGGACCAACGAGCAGTACTTC

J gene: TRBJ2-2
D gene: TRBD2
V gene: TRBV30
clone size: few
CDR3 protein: CACKLAWELFF
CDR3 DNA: TGTGCCTGTAAACTAGCGTGGGAGCTGTTTTTT

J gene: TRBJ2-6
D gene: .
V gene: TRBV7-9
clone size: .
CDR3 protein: CASSYSAFAGANVLTF
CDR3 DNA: TGTGCCAGCAGTTACTCAGCATTTGCTGGGGCCAACGTCCTGACTTTC

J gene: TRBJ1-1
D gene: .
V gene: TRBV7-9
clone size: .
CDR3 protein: CASSPSPPGNTEAFF
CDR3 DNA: TGTGCCAGCAGCCCAAGCCCCCCAGGGAACACTGAAGCTTTCTTT

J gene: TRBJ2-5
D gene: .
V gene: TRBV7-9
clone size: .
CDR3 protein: CASSQDHQYF
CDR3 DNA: TGCGCCAGCAGCCAAGATCACCAGTACTTC

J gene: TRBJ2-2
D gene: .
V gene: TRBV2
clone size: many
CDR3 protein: CASSEAVSTGELFF
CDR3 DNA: TGTGCCAGCAGTGAGGCAGTTTCCACCGGGGAGCTGTTTTTT

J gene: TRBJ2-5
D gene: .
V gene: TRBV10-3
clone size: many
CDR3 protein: CAISPGNYQETQYF
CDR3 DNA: TGTGCCATCAGTCCCGGGAATTACCAAGAGACCCAGTACTTC

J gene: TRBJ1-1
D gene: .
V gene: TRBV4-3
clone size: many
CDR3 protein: CASSPAGTQKNTEAFF
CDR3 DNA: TGCGCCAGCAGCCCAGCCGGGACACAGAAGAACACTGAAGCTTTCTTT

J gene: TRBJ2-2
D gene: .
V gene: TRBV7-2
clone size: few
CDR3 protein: CASPKPGSGELFF
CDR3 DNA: TGTGCCAGCCCTAAACCGGGGTCCGGGGAGCTGTTTTTT

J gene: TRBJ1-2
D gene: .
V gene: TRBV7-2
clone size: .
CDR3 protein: CASSQDEYYYGYTF
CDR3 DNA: TGCGCCAGCAGCCAAGATGAGTACTACTATGGCTACACCTTC

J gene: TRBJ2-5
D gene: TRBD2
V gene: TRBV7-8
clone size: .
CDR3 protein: CASSSPNQASSGSETQYF
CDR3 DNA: TGTGCCAGCAGCTCCCCGAATCAAGCGTCCAGCGGGAGCGAGACCCAGTACTTC

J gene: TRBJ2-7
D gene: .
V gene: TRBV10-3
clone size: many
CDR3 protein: CAISEDRSYEQYF
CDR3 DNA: TGTGCCATCAGTGAAGACAGGTCCTACGAGCAGTACTTC

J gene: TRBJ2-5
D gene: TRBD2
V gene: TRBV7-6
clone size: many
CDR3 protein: CASSRTSGGAGETQYF
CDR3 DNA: TGTGCCAGCAGCCGGACTAGCGGGGGGGCCGGGGAGACCCAGTACTTC

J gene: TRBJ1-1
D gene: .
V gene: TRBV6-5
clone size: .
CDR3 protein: CASAAWRRLIGGTEAFF
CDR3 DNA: TGTGCCAGCGCTGCCTGGAGACGTTTAATAGGGGGGACTGAAGCTTTCTTT

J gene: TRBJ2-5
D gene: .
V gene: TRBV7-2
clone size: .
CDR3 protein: CASISRQSYQETQYF
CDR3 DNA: TGTGCCAGCATCTCGAGACAGAGTTACCAAGAGACCCAGTACTTC

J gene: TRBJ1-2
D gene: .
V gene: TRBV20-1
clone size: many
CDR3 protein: CSARFRQDYGYTF
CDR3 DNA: TGCAGTGCTAGATTCCGACAGGACTATGGCTACACCTTC

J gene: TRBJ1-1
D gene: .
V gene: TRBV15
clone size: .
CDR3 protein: CATPMGENTEAFF
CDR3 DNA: TGTGCCACTCCTATGGGGGAGAACACTGAAGCTTTCTTT

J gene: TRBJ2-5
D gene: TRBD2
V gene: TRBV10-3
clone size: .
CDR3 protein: CAIRTSGGQETQYF
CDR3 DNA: TGTGCCATCAGAACTAGCGGGGGGCAAGAGACCCAGTACTTC

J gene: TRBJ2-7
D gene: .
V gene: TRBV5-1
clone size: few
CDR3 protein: CASSVGAKQYF
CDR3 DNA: TGCGCCAGCAGCGTGGGGGCGAAGCAGTACTTC

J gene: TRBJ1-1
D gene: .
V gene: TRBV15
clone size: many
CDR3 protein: CATSRGRQLNTEAFF
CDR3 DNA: TGTGCCACCAGCAGAGGAAGACAGTTGAACACTGAAGCTTTCTTT

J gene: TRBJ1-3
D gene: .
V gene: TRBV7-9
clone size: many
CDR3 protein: CASSLGGGSYSGNTIYF
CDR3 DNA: TGTGCCAGCAGCTTAGGCGGCGGGTCTTACTCTGGAAACACCATATATTTT